This T cell receptor beta chain is drawn from a study of response to subunit inactivated influenza vaccine. Points on this clonotype: Its antigen is not identified.

The ends were cut back, 2 bases at V and 7 bases at J, with 9 bases in the middle. Per the germline V gene, CDR1 is SGHTA and CDR2 is FQGNSA. The CDR3 has 14 residues. Study findings and constraints: It was the authors' suggestion that each seasonal influenza vaccination recruits few new T cells.

In TCRdb, the RT-PCR reads were re-called with MiXCR into one record per CDR3 protein. The sample has 650,000 to 800,000 distinct CDR3 sequences, around 13% seen once. The material was PBMCs from blood, obtained less than 15 days before vaccination. The genes are TRBV7-2 and TRBJ1-6; D remains unclear. This clonotype was sampled from a man aged 50-60 years who received an inactivated influenza vaccine. CDR3: CASSLIRKNSPLHF. In nucleotides, the CDR3 is TGTGCCAGCAGCTTAATCCGGAAAAATTCACCCCTCCACTTT.